These 16 T cell receptor beta chains share one sample of origin, sequenced in a study of vaccination effects on CD4 cells after COVID-19. The table came from immunoSEQ multiplex PCR; TCRdb's copy has only in-frame clones and leaves some out. The sample lists some 29,000 clones; roughly four fifths were seen once. These receptors are not linked to any known antigen. ViraFEST expansion of antigen-specific CD4+ T cells with viral peptide pools preceded sequencing. Cultured cells yielded isolated CD4+ T cells after 10 to 11 days. Participants completed two doses of the BNT162b2 or mRNA-1273 vaccine. The sequencing used CD4+ T cells from PBMCs cultured with HCoV-OC43 spike peptides, collected after COVID-19 vaccination. The subset here: HCoV-OC43 spike overlapping peptide pool stimulation. The receptors shown here come from a human donor who received a COVID-19 vaccine.

The chain combines TRBV10-3 with TRBJ1-2; 8 bases are a match to TRBD1. The V and J ends lost 3 bases and 4 bases, in that order; junction bases with no gene match: 4. Looked up from germline, CDR1 is ENHRY and CDR2 is SYGVKD. CDR3 length: 14 amino acids. Written as DNA, the CDR3 is TGTGCCATCAGTGACAGGGGGCCTATCTATGGCTACACCTTC. Protein sequence: CAISDRGPIYGYTF.

The rearrangement links TRBV10-3 to TRBJ2-5, with D possibly being TRBD1 or TRBD2 (5 bases each). In germline, CDR1 is ENHRY, CDR2 SYGVKD. V was trimmed by 6 bases and J by 3 bases, leaving 14 bases between them. CDR3 length: 14 residues. DNA of the CDR3: TGTGCCATCAGCCCCGGGACGGAAAAAGAGACCCAGTACTTC. Translated: CAISPGTEKETQYF.

This rearrangement joins TRBV6-5 to TRBJ1-1, with 9 bases lining up with TRBD1. This CDR3 region has 14 residues. The trim removed 5 bases at V and 1 base at J, leaving 2 bases unmatched. The germline gives CDR1 MNHEY, CDR2 SVGAGI. The CDR3 bases are TGTGCCAGCAGTCGGGGACAGGGGAACACTGAAGCTTTCTTT. Translation gives CASSRGQGNTEAFF.

The genes are TRBV5-1 and TRBJ1-4; D gene ambiguous. The CDR3 consists of 15 residues. Trimming shortened V by 0 bases and J by 0 bases, and 6 bases separated the two germline ends. Per germline, CDR1 SGHRS and CDR2 YFSETQ. The CDR3 DNA is TGCGCCAGCAGCTTGGGGAGTTCAACTAATGAAAAACTGTTTTTT. Its protein product is CASSLGSSTNEKLFF.

The gene calls are TRBV19 and TRBJ2-5; TRBD1 aligns across 8 bases. J was trimmed by 5 bases and V by 3 bases; bases with no gene match: 11. Germline CDR1 reads LNHDA; CDR2 reads SQIVND (reference sequence). CDR3 length: 16 amino acids. The CDR3 sequence is CASSMVGTGPWETQYF. CDR3 DNA: TGTGCCAGTAGTATGGTAGGGACAGGCCCATGGGAGACCCAGTACTTC.

The chain couples TRBV30 to TRBJ2-5, with D uncertain. Germline-derived CDR1 and CDR2 are GTSNPN and SVGIG (reference sequence). CDR3 length equals 13 residues. The ends were cut back, 0 bases at V and 5 bases at J, with 10 bases in the middle. The CDR3 protein is CAWSVRLRETQYF. In DNA, the CDR3 is TGTGCCTGGAGTGTCCGGTTACGGGAGACCCAGTACTTC.

The genes are TRBV19 and TRBJ2-2; D is ambiguous. Trimming shortened V by 3 bases and J by 8 bases, and 22 bases separated the two germline ends. The CDR3 is made up of 17 amino acids. Germline CDR1 reads LNHDA; CDR2 reads SQIVND (reference sequence). CDR3 nucleotides: TGTGCCAGTAGTATGAAGACCCAGAGTTCCCCTAGGGGGGAGCTGTTTTTT. Protein sequence: CASSMKTQSSPRGELFF.

V gene TRBV9 combines with J gene TRBJ1-4; no clear D. The ends were cut back, 4 bases at V and 5 bases at J, with 15 bases in the middle. CDR1 and CDR2 from the germline V gene are SGDLS and YYNGEE. The CDR3 loop spans 15 amino acids. CDR3 sequence (DNA): TGTGCCAGCAGCCCCGGTACGAGCAGGAATGAAAAACTGTTTTTT. Its translation is CASSPGTSRNEKLFF.

J is TRBJ1-5 and V is TRBV18, with D possibly matching TRBD1 (5 bases). CDR1 KGHSH and CDR2 LQKENI come from the germline V gene. The CDR3 loop spans 13 amino acids. V shed 5 bases and J shed 5 bases, with 10 bases lying between them. DNA of the CDR3: TGTGCCAGCTCAGGGGACCTCGATCAGCCCCAGCATTTT. Encoded protein: CASSGDLDQPQHF.

The V gene is TRBV9, the J gene TRBJ2-3, with D perhaps assigned TRBD1 or TRBD2 (5 bases each). Germline V lookup: CDR1 SGDLS, CDR2 YYNGEE. The CDR3 extends over 13 amino acids. V shed 5 bases and J shed 4 bases, with 11 bases lying between them. CDR3 sequence reads: CASSQGRADTQYF. CDR3 bases: TGTGCCAGCAGTCAGGGACGGGCAGATACGCAGTATTTT. Full variable domain (remainder filled in from reference TRBV9 and TRBJ2-3): DSGVTQTPKHLITATGQRVTLRCSPRSGDLSVYWYQQSLDQGLQFLIQYYNGEERAKGNILERFSAQQFPDLHSELNLSSLELGDSALYFCASSQGRADTQYFGPGTRLTVL.

The chain is built from TRBV5-1 and TRBJ2-7; tentative D call: TRBD1 (6 bases). The CDR3 spans 16 residues. Per germline, CDR1 SGHRS and CDR2 YFSETQ. V lost 4 bases and J 6 bases, leaving 23 bases between the germline ends. The CDR3 protein is CASSPSPGTRSSEQYF. DNA for the CDR3: TGCGCCAGCAGCCCTTCACCCGGGACACGGTCTAGCGAGCAGTACTTC.

V usage is TRBV10-3 and J usage is TRBJ2-6, with 7 nucleotides matching TRBD2. J was trimmed by 1 base and V by 6 bases; bases with no gene match: 9. CDR1 ENHRY and CDR2 SYGVKD come from the germline V gene. This CDR3 has 17 residues. The CDR3 DNA reads TGTGCCATCAGAGGCGGGGAGGGGAGGTCTGGGGCCAACGTCCTGACTTTC. Residues: CAIRGGEGRSGANVLTF.

The CDR3 region is CASEDRPYGTQYF. The CDR3 nucleotides are TGTGCCAGTGAGGACAGGCCGTATGGGACCCAGTACTTC. The gene calls are TRBV7-2 and TRBJ2-5; 7 bases map to TRBD1. Germline CDR1 is SGHTA and CDR2 is FQGNSA. The CDR3 has 13 residues. The junction had 11 bases not matched to a gene; V was cut back by 9 bases and J by 7 bases. The full variable domain, its missing parts supplied by reference TRBV7-2 and TRBJ2-5, is GAGVSQSPSNKVTEKGKDVELRCDPISGHTALYWYRQSLGQGLEFLIYFQGNSAPDKSGLPSDRFSAERTGGSVSTLTIQRTQQEDSAVYLCASEDRPYGTQYFGPGTRLLVL.

The chain recombines TRBV7-9 with TRBJ2-7; 7 positions agree with TRBD2. Germline lookup yields CDR1 SEHNR and CDR2 FQNEAQ (reference sequence). This CDR3 is 16 amino acids long. The ends lost 1 base at V and 0 bases at J; junction bases unmatched: 6. For the CDR3, the DNA is TGTGCCAGCAGCTTAGGGCGGGGGTATAGCTCCTACGAGCAGTACTTC. It is translated as CASSLGRGYSSYEQYF.

This sequence joins TRBV10-3 and TRBJ2-1, with D unclear. The ends were cut back, 2 bases at V and 1 base at J, with 15 bases in the middle. CDR1 and CDR2 from the germline V gene are ENHRY and SYGVKD. CDR3 length: 17 residues. The CDR3 sequence is CAISEMVLDLSYNEQFF. Here the CDR3 DNA reads TGTGCCATCAGTGAGATGGTTCTAGACCTATCCTACAATGAGCAGTTCTTC.

The chain has TRBV3-1 (or the pseudogene TRBV3-2) and TRBJ2-1; no clear D. Trimming left V 1 base short and J 2 bases short, with 12 bases between. The CDR3 runs 16 residues. Germline CDR1 and CDR2: LGHDT and YNNKEL (reference sequence). In DNA form, the CDR3 reads TGTGCCAGCAGCCAAGGGACCCTCGGAACCTACAATGAGCAGTTCTTC. This sequence encodes CASSQGTLGTYNEQFF.